The 7 T cell receptor beta chains reported below all come from one sample, sequenced in a study of response to subunit inactivated influenza vaccine. Using its own MiXCR run on the RT-PCR reads, TCRdb lists one record per CDR3 protein. This table holds around 490,000 distinct CDR3 sequences, 7.5% to 8.5% found once. The material was PBMCs from blood, obtained around 25 months after vaccination. These receptor sequences come from a man aged 50 to 75 who received an inactivated influenza vaccine.

At least ten counts were recorded for this clonotype. The chain couples TRBV4-3 to TRBJ1-1; no reliable D call. This CDR3 region has 14 residues. V was clipped by 3 bases and J by 4 bases, with 12 bases between them. CDR1 is LGHNA, CDR2 YSLEER, per germline. CDR3 bases: TGCGCCAGCAGCCATGTGGGAAGGGTCACTGAAGCTTTCTTT. Residues: CASSHVGRVTEAFF.

This clonotype turned up a few times. V usage is TRBV29-1 and J usage is TRBJ2-4, with 9 bases that match TRBD1. Germline V CDR1 and CDR2: SQVTM, ANQGSEA. The CDR3 has 14 amino acids. Germline trimming cut 7 bases from V and 6 bases from J; bases unmatched to any gene: 10. This CDR3 reads CSAAGTGTSNIQYF. CDR3 DNA: TGCAGCGCAGCCGGGACAGGGACCTCAAACATTCAGTACTTC.

The gene calls are TRBV20-1 and TRBJ1-1, with D tentatively TRBD1 (5 bases). This CDR3 has 14 residues. Trimming shortened V by 6 bases and J by 1 base, and 15 bases separated the two germline ends. Germline CDR1 is DFQATT and CDR2 is SNEGSKA (reference sequence). The CDR3 nucleotides read TGCAGTGCCGGGGGACCGACTGGGAACACTGAAGCTTTCTTT. Translating it yields CSAGGPTGNTEAFF.

This clonotype occurred a few times. The CDR3 protein is CSATGTVTTGELFF. CDR3 DNA sequence: TGCAGTGCTACCGGGACAGTCACTACCGGGGAGCTGTTTTTT. The chain combines TRBV20-1 with TRBJ2-2, with TRBD1 matching 7 bases. This CDR3 has 14 amino acids. In germline, CDR1 is DFQATT, CDR2 SNEGSKA (reference sequence). The V and J ends lost 4 bases and 5 bases, in that order; junction bases with no gene match: 7.

The J gene is TRBJ2-7, the V gene TRBV20-1; 8 bases are shared with TRBD2. V shed 1 base and J 3 bases; nucleotides not matched to a gene: 5. The germline V gene encodes CDR1 DFQATT and CDR2 SNEGSKA (reference sequence). The CDR3 sequence is 14 residues long. CDR3 amino acids: CSARASGLVYEQYF. Here the CDR3 DNA reads TGCAGTGCTAGAGCATCGGGACTAGTCTACGAGCAGTACTTC.

This clonotype was seen many times. V usage is TRBV7-6 and J usage is TRBJ1-3, with D perhaps matching TRBD1 (5 bases). V lost 1 base, J lost 0 bases, and 16 bases lay in between. CDR1 is SGHVS, CDR2 FNYEAQ, per germline. The CDR3 length is 18 residues. The chain's CDR3 is CASSLEVPGTPSGNTIYF. CDR3 nucleotides: TGTGCCAGCAGCTTAGAGGTTCCCGGGACCCCCTCTGGAAACACCATATATTTT.

At least ten counts were recorded for this clonotype. The chain combines TRBV10-3 with TRBJ2-1; TRBD2 matches at 11 bases. Looked up from germline, CDR1 is ENHRY and CDR2 is SYGVKD. V dropped 11 bases and J dropped 7; count of bases not matched to a gene: 16. This CDR3 contains 16 residues. The CDR3 loop is CASHPMGSGRGNEQFF. CDR3 nucleotides: TGTGCCTCCCACCCGATGGGTAGCGGGAGGGGTAATGAGCAGTTCTTC.